A single sample gave rise to the 18 T cell receptor beta chains below, sequenced in a study of shared clonotypes between healthy human individuals. Naive CD8 populations comprised CD45RO-negative cells positively selected for CCR7, excluding terminally differentiated effector memory CD45RA+ cells. The protocol was immunoSEQ multiplex PCR, while the TCRdb copy is restricted to in-frame clones and leaves out a portion. The profile shows roughly 2.1 million clones, approximately 94% of them singletons. Sequenced: naive CD8+ T cells from PBMCs. These receptors originate from a man between 18 and 35 years old in good health. Some clones in this sample may be carry-over from other donors' samples.

In this sample, this clone turned up once. This chain links TRBV30 with TRBJ1-2; no clear D gene. With 1 base removed from V and 4 bases from J, the gap between germline ends came to 10 bases. Per germline, CDR1 GTSNPN and CDR2 SVGIG (reference sequence). The CDR3 runs 13 residues. CDR3 bases: TGTGCCTGGAGTGGGAGTGGGGTCTATGGCTACACCTTC. Translated: CAWSGSGVYGYTF.

J is TRBJ2-3 and V is TRBV28; D uncertain. Germline V CDR1 and CDR2: MDHEN, SYDVKM. This CDR3 is 16 amino acids long. The V end lost 4 bases, the J end lost 3 bases, and 17 bases lay between the germline ends. The chain's CDR3 is CASSSLGTTITDTQYF. CDR3 sequence (DNA): TGTGCCAGCAGTTCGCTGGGAACTACAATTACAGATACGCAGTATTTT.

The chain joins TRBV25-1 to TRBJ2-7; 7 bases agree with TRBD1. CDR3 length equals 12 residues. V shed 6 bases, J shed 4 bases, and the junction held 3 bases outside the gene matches. Germline CDR1 is MGHDK and CDR2 is SYGVNS. DNA for the CDR3: TGTGCCAGCAGCGACAGGGAATACGAGCAGTACTTC. Translation: CASSDREYEQYF.

The chain is built from TRBV27 and TRBJ2-7; D may match TRBD1 or TRBD2 (5 bases each). V gave up 6 bases and J gave up 0 bases, with 18 bases separating them. Germline V gene sequence: CDR1 MNHEY, CDR2 SMNVEV (reference sequence). CDR3 length: 16 amino acids. As DNA, the CDR3 is TGTGCCAGCAGACGTAGCCGGGACCCCGGCTCCTACGAGCAGTACTTC. This sequence encodes CASRRSRDPGSYEQYF.

The chain employs TRBV11-2 and TRBJ2-1; 13 bases fit TRBD2. The germline gives CDR1 SGHAT, CDR2 FQNNGV. The CDR3 is 16 amino acids. V shed 5 bases, J shed 8 bases, and the junction held 9 bases outside the gene matches. CDR3 amino acids: CASSPGVLAGGDEQFF. The CDR3 nucleotides are TGTGCCAGCAGCCCGGGGGTACTAGCGGGAGGGGATGAGCAGTTCTTC.

The genes are TRBV7-9 and TRBJ2-1, with 8 bases fitting TRBD2. J gave up 3 bases and V 2 bases, and 6 bases lay outside the gene matches. This CDR3 spans 16 amino acids. Germline loops: CDR1 SEHNR, CDR2 FQNEAQ (reference sequence). In DNA form, the CDR3 reads TGTGCCAGCAGCTTAAGCCCTAGCGGGCTCTACAATGAGCAGTTCTTC. Amino acid sequence: CASSLSPSGLYNEQFF.

A note on this clone: At the DNA level, this CDR3 is encoded by other sequences in the same sample as well. The genes are TRBV30 and TRBJ2-1; D could derive from TRBD1 or TRBD2 (5 bases each). The CDR3 has 12 amino acids. Trimming left V 0 bases short and J 6 bases short, with 6 bases between. Germline CDR1 reads GTSNPN; CDR2 reads SVGIG (reference sequence). In nucleotides, the CDR3 is TGTGCCTGGAGTGTGAGGGGCAATGAGCAGTTCTTC. Translated, it gives CAWSVRGNEQFF.

The V gene is TRBV2, the J gene TRBJ2-7; TRBD2 is a possible D gene (6 bases). V was trimmed by 7 bases and J by 0 bases, leaving 10 bases between them. The CDR3 has 13 amino acids. The germline V gene has CDR1 SNHLY and CDR2 FYNNEI. CDR3 DNA: TGTGCCAGCACTACGGGAGTCTCCTACGAGCAGTACTTC. Translating gives CASTTGVSYEQYF. The full variable domain, rest sourced from reference TRBV2 and TRBJ2-7, is EPEVTQTPSHQVTQMGQEVILRCVPISNHLYFYWYRQILGQKVEFLVSFYNNEISEKSEIFDDQFSVERPDGSNFTLKIRSTKLEDSAMYFCASTTGVSYEQYFGPGTRLTVT.

The chain recombines TRBV9 with TRBJ2-7, with 12 bases lining up with TRBD2. The CDR3 spans 17 residues. Germline V gene data show CDR1 as SGDLS and CDR2 as YYNGEE. V lost 0 bases and J lost 5; bases outside the gene matches: 9. In DNA, the CDR3 is TGTGCCAGCAGCGTAGGTAGGCTAGCGGGAGGGCCCAACGAGCAGTACTTC. Protein: CASSVGRLAGGPNEQYF.

The chain employs TRBV19 and TRBJ2-1; D ambiguous. Germline V gene data show CDR1 as LNHDA and CDR2 as SQIVND (reference sequence). With 3 bases removed from V and 7 bases from J, the gap between germline ends came to 7 bases. This CDR3 comprises 12 residues. The CDR3 sequence is CASSMLSNEQFF. CDR3 nucleotide sequence: TGTGCCAGTAGTATGCTGAGTAATGAGCAGTTCTTC. Variable domain in full (rest from reference TRBV19 and TRBJ2-1): DGGITQSPKYLFRKEGQNVTLSCEQNLNHDAMYWYRQDPGQGLRLIYYSQIVNDFQKGDIAEGYSVSREKKESFPLTVTSAQKNPTAFYLCASSMLSNEQFFGPGTRLTVL.

V and J are TRBV6-5 and TRBJ1-2, with D maybe TRBD1 (5 bases). Germline V gene data show CDR1 as MNHEY and CDR2 as SVGAGI. V lost 6 bases to trimming and J lost 4 bases, with 15 bases between them. CDR3 size: 14 residues. The CDR3 region is CASSTRGSGYGYTF. In DNA, the CDR3 is TGTGCCAGCAGCACGAGGGGTAGTGGCTATGGCTACACCTTC.

The V call is TRBV7-7, the J call TRBJ2-2; D gene uncertain. Germline V gene data show CDR1 as SSHAT and CDR2 as FNYEAQ (reference sequence). V gave up 7 bases and J gave up 3 bases, with 12 bases separating them. The CDR3 is made up of 14 amino acids. The CDR3 sequence is CASTPVPYTGELFF. CDR3 DNA: TGTGCCAGCACTCCGGTACCCTACACCGGGGAGCTGTTTTTT.

This clone was picked up a small number of times. This same CDR3 is encoded by further DNA sequences in the sample. The CDR3 DNA sequence: TGTGCCAGCAGCGTAGATGTAGGGGCAAACACTGAAGCTTTCTTT. It is translated as CASSVDVGANTEAFF. V gene TRBV9 combines with J gene TRBJ1-1; D is possibly TRBD1 (5 bases). The V end was cut by 0 bases, the J end by 2 bases, with 11 bases between. The CDR3 has 15 amino acids. From germline, CDR1 is SGDLS and CDR2 YYNGEE.

Comment on this clone: Other DNA sequences in this sample translate to the same CDR3. The chain couples TRBV27 to TRBJ1-1, with 7 positions matching TRBD1. Trimming took 4 bases from V and 4 from J; bases not matched to a gene: 3. This CDR3 spans 13 amino acids. Germline CDR1 reads MNHEY; CDR2 reads SMNVEV (reference sequence). CDR3 in DNA: TGTGCCAGCAGTTCCAGGGGGGGCACTGAAGCTTTCTTT. Protein: CASSSRGGTEAFF.

The V gene is TRBV6-5, the J gene TRBJ2-7; no firm D call. Germline V CDR1 and CDR2: MNHEY, SVGAGI. The CDR3 covers 13 residues. The V gene lost 4 bases and the J gene lost 2 bases, with 9 bases spanning the gap. CDR3 nucleotides: TGTGCCAGCAGTTGGGCCAGAACCTACGAGCAGTACTTC. Translation gives CASSWARTYEQYF.

This sequence joins TRBV11-2 and TRBJ2-1; TRBD2 agrees at 7 bases. Germline lookup yields CDR1 SGHAT and CDR2 FQNNGV. The CDR3 has 16 amino acids. The J segment lost 2 bases and the V segment lost 1 base, leaving 5 bases of the junction unmatched. CDR3 amino acids: CASSLAAGVTYNEQFF. CDR3 DNA sequence: TGTGCCAGCAGCTTAGCGGCGGGAGTAACCTACAATGAGCAGTTCTTC.

The chain is built from TRBV4-1 and TRBJ1-5; 7 bases line up with TRBD1. J was trimmed by 6 bases and V by 4 bases; bases with no gene match: 6. The CDR3 sequence is 14 residues long. From germline, CDR1 is MGHRA and CDR2 YSYEKL. The DNA for the CDR3 is TGCGCCAGCAGCCTCGACAGGGCGGCTCAGCCCCAGCATTTT. This encodes CASSLDRAAQPQHF.

The chain couples TRBV7-2 to TRBJ2-1; 13 positions match TRBD2. The J segment lost 12 bases and the V segment lost 1 base, leaving 12 bases of the junction unmatched. The CDR3 is made up of 17 amino acids. The germline gives CDR1 SGHTA, CDR2 FQGNSA. CDR3 bases: TGTGCCAGCAGCTTAGGACTAGCGGGGGGATTTGGTTTTGGGCAGTTCTTC. Translated: CASSLGLAGGFGFGQFF. The full variable domain, in which reference TRBV7-2 and TRBJ2-1 provide the parts outside the CDR3, is GAGVSQSPSNKVTEKGKDVELRCDPISGHTALYWYRQSLGQGLEFLIYFQGNSAPDKSGLPSDRFSAERTGGSVSTLTIQRTQQEDSAVYLCASSLGLAGGFGFGQFFGPGTRLTVL.